This T cell receptor beta chain was sequenced during a study of blood T cell repertoires in COVID-19. As for the study in general: COVID-19 samples collected from the United States, Italy and Spain covered acute and convalescent phases. Sample material is recorded as cDNA or gDNA derived from T cells, B-cell-depleted T cells, or PBMCs.

Categorization into cohorts depended on clinical history that participants reported. Germline V gene sequence: CDR1 LNHDA, CDR2 SQIVND (reference sequence). V lost 1 base and J lost 2, with 13 bases in between. CDR3 length: 16 residues. Authors' methods: Estimation of nucleated cell counts was performed using reference gene primer amplification. Only in-frame clones appear in the TCRdb table, and some are missing; sequencing was by immunoSEQ multiplex PCR. The DNA was the basis for D and trimming; V, J and clone size are from that table. The sample carries about 270,000 clones, approximately 91% recorded once.

Material: PBMCs or T cells enriched from blood (not recorded which). The V gene is TRBV19, the J gene TRBJ2-3; D is perhaps TRBD2 (5 bases). The TCR originated in a middle-aged woman with acute COVID-19. The CDR3 loop reads CASSIVSGLPTDTQYF. The CDR3 bases are TGTGCCAGTAGTATAGTTTCAGGACTGCCCACAGATACGCAGTATTTT.